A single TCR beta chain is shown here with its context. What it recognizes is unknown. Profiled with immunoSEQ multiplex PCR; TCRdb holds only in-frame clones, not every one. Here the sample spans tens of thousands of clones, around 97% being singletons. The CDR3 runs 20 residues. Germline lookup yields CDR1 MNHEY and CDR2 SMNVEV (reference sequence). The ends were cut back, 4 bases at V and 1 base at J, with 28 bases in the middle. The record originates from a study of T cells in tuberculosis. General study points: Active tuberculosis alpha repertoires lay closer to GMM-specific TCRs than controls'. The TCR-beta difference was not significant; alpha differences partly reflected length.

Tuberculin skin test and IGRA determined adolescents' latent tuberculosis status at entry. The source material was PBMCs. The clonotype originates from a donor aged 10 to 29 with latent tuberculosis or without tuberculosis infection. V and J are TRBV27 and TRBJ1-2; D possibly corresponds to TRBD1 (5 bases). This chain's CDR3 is CASSSERWARRGINNYGYTF. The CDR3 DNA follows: TGTGCCAGCAGTTCCGAGAGGTGGGCCCGGCGGGGCATTAATAACTATGGCTACACCTTC.